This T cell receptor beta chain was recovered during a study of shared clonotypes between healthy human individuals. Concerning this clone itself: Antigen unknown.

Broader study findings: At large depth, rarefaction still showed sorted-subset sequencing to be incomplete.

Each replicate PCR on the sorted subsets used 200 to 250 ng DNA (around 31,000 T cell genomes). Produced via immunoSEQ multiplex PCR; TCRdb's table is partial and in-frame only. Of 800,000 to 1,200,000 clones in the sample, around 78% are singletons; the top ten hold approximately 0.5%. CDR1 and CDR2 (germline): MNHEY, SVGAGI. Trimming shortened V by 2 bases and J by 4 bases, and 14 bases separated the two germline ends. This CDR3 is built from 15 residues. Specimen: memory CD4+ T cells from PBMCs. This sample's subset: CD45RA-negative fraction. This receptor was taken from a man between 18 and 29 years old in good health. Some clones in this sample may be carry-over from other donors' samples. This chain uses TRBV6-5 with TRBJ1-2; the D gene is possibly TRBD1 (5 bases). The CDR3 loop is CASSYGAGGTYGYTF. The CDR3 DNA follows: TGTGCCAGCAGTTACGGAGCCGGGGGGACCTATGGCTACACCTTC.